This is a list of T cell receptor beta chains from one sample in a study of OX40 agonist ivuxolimab in advanced cancers. Assay: immunoSEQ multiplex PCR; the TCRdb copy retains only in-frame clones and omits some. The repertoire has about 58,000 clones, around nine tenths of them found once; the top ten carry around 0.73%. The sequencing here drew on CD4+ or CD8+ T cells sorted from blood, taken in a trial of the OX40 agonist ivuxolimab. The receptors were gathered from an adult with an advanced solid tumor such as melanoma, head and neck, liver or kidney cancer. CDR3s include the opening cysteine and the closing phenylalanine or tryptophan. Fields, in order: V gene, clone size, D gene, J gene, CDR3 DNA, CDR3 protein. A D gene is named only where the DNA matches it firmly. Clone size is shown for a subset of rows, as once, few, many or a class of expanded clone.

V: TRBV11-2; size: .; D: TRBD1; J: TRBJ2-7; DNA: TGTGCCAGCAGCTTTAGGGGACAGGGCCATCAGTACTTC; CDR3: CASSFRGQGHQYF
V: TRBV10-3; size: .; D: .; J: TRBJ2-1; DNA: TGTGCCATCAGTGAGTACAATGAGCAGTTCTTC; CDR3: CAISEYNEQFF
V: TRBV28; size: .; D: TRBD1; J: TRBJ1-4; DNA: TGTGCCAGCAGTTCACAGGGGGCTCATGAAAAACTGTTTTTT; CDR3: CASSSQGAHEKLFF
V: TRBV5-1; size: .; D: .; J: TRBJ2-2; DNA: TGCGCCAGCAGCGCCCCAGTTATCGGCGGGGAGCTGTTTTTT; CDR3: CASSAPVIGGELFF
V: TRBV4-3; size: .; D: .; J: TRBJ2-3; DNA: TGCGCCAGCAGCCAAGAAGGCGCAGACACAGATACGCAGTATTTT; CDR3: CASSQEGADTDTQYF
V: TRBV4-3; size: once; D: TRBD1; J: TRBJ1-2; DNA: TGCGCCAGCAGCCAAGATCGGGACAGTTATGGCTACACCTTC; CDR3: CASSQDRDSYGYTF
V: TRBV27; size: few; D: .; J: TRBJ1-2; DNA: TGTGCCAGCAGTTTAGTGGCCCATGGCTACACCTTC; CDR3: CASSLVAHGYTF
V: TRBV6-5; size: .; D: .; J: TRBJ2-7; DNA: TGTGCCAGCAGTTTTAACCGATTGATCAGCTCCTACGAGCAGTACTTC; CDR3: CASSFNRLISSYEQYF
V: TRBV11-2; size: .; D: .; J: TRBJ2-5; DNA: TGTGCCAGCAGCTTACGAAGGGGGGCACGGGAGACCCAGTACTTC; CDR3: CASSLRRGARETQYF
V: TRBV29-1; size: .; D: .; J: TRBJ2-7; DNA: TGCAGCGTCGCCCCGGGACAAGATTACGAGCAGTACTTC; CDR3: CSVAPGQDYEQYF
V: TRBV4-2; size: .; D: .; J: TRBJ2-5; DNA: TGTGCCAGCAGCCCTGACTTAGCAGAGACCCAGTACTTC; CDR3: CASSPDLAETQYF
V: TRBV5-1; size: .; D: TRBD1; J: TRBJ1-4; DNA: TGCGCCAGCAGCTTGGGACAGGGTGGTAATGAAAAACTGTTTTTT; CDR3: CASSLGQGGNEKLFF
V: TRBV5-1; size: .; D: .; J: TRBJ2-5; DNA: TGCGCCAGCAGCCCACGACAGGGGAGGGTAGAGACCCAGTACTTC; CDR3: CASSPRQGRVETQYF
V: TRBV5-4; size: .; D: TRBD2; J: TRBJ2-7; DNA: TGTGCCAGCAGCTCGGGAGGGAGGGACCCCTACGAGCAGTACTTC; CDR3: CASSSGGRDPYEQYF
V: TRBV7-9; size: .; D: TRBD2; J: TRBJ2-3; DNA: TGTGCCAGCAGCTCCAAATTAGCGGGAGCAACGGATACGCAGTATTTT; CDR3: CASSSKLAGATDTQYF
V: TRBV27; size: .; D: .; J: TRBJ1-2; DNA: TGTGCCAGCAGTAGAGGGATTGGGTATGGCTACACCTTC; CDR3: CASSRGIGYGYTF
V: TRBV7-9; size: .; D: .; J: TRBJ2-2; DNA: TGTGCCAGCAGCTGGGGACTGGACACCGGGGAGCTGTTTTTT; CDR3: CASSWGLDTGELFF
V: TRBV28; size: .; D: TRBD1; J: TRBJ1-1; DNA: TGTGCCAGCAGTTTACAGGGGGCCATCGTTAACACTGAAGCTTTCTTT; CDR3: CASSLQGAIVNTEAFF
V: TRBV5-5; size: .; D: .; J: TRBJ1-1; DNA: TGTGCCAGCAGCCCTTCCCCGAGGGACACTGAAGCTTTCTTT; CDR3: CASSPSPRDTEAFF
V: TRBV15; size: few; D: .; J: TRBJ2-6; DNA: TGTGCCACCAGCAGGAGATCTGGGGCCAACGTCCTGACTTTC; CDR3: CATSRRSGANVLTF
V: TRBV4-2; size: once; D: .; J: TRBJ2-7; DNA: TGTGCCAGCAGCCAAGCCGGGGGCAGGATTAGCGAGCAGTACTTC; CDR3: CASSQAGGRISEQYF
V: TRBV7-2; size: .; D: .; J: TRBJ1-1; DNA: TGTGCCAGCAGCTTCAGGGATAACACTGAAGCTTTCTTT; CDR3: CASSFRDNTEAFF
V: TRBV29-1; size: .; D: .; J: TRBJ1-1; DNA: TGCAGCGGGGGTGACTCGAGCACTGAAGCTTTCTTT; CDR3: CSGGDSSTEAFF
V: TRBV15; size: .; D: .; J: TRBJ2-6; DNA: TGTGCCACCAGCAGGGTCAGTTTTGGGGGGGCCAACGTCCTGACTTTC; CDR3: CATSRVSFGGANVLTF
V: TRBV28; size: .; D: .; J: TRBJ2-5; DNA: TGTGCCAGCAGTTTTAGAAGCGGACAAGAGACCCAGTACTTC; CDR3: CASSFRSGQETQYF
V: TRBV7-2; size: .; D: TRBD2; J: TRBJ2-5; DNA: TGTGCCAGCAGCTCATACTTAGCGGGAGGAAGGGAGACCCAGTACTTC; CDR3: CASSSYLAGGRETQYF
V: TRBV19; size: .; D: .; J: TRBJ1-4; DNA: TGTGCCAGTAGTCTGGCCGGGGGAGAAAAACTGTTTTTT; CDR3: CASSLAGGEKLFF
V: TRBV28; size: .; D: TRBD2; J: TRBJ2-2; DNA: TGTGCCAGCAGTTTACTAGCGGGAGGACGGGGCACCGGGGAGCTGTTTTTT; CDR3: CASSLLAGGRGTGELFF
V: TRBV7-9; size: few; D: .; J: TRBJ1-1; DNA: TGTGCCAGCAGCTTAGGGGACGGGTGGAGGACTGAAGCTTTCTTT; CDR3: CASSLGDGWRTEAFF
V: TRBV7-6; size: .; D: .; J: TRBJ2-5; DNA: TGTGCCAGCAGCTTAGTGATCGGGGGAGAGACCCAGTACTTC; CDR3: CASSLVIGGETQYF
V: TRBV6-1; size: .; D: TRBD2; J: TRBJ2-3; DNA: TGTGCCAGCAGTGAATCCTATAGCGGGAGGGCCGGGGATACGCAGTATTTT; CDR3: CASSESYSGRAGDTQYF
V: TRBV9; size: .; D: TRBD1; J: TRBJ2-7; DNA: TGTGCCAGCAGCCTGGGACAGGGGGCGCGGGAGCAGTACTTC; CDR3: CASSLGQGAREQYF
V: TRBV11-2; size: .; D: TRBD1; J: TRBJ2-5; DNA: TGTGCCAGCAGCTTAGACGCCGGGACAGGGGTCTTGGAGACCCAGTACTTC; CDR3: CASSLDAGTGVLETQYF
V: TRBV7-3; size: .; D: .; J: TRBJ2-2; DNA: TGTGCCAGCTGGATGACAGGGACTCCTACCGGGGAGCTGTTTTTT; CDR3: CASWMTGTPTGELFF
V: TRBV6-1; size: .; D: TRBD2; J: TRBJ2-2; DNA: TGTGCCAGCACAGGACTAGCTCCGAACACCGGGGAGCTGTTTTTT; CDR3: CASTGLAPNTGELFF
V: TRBV2; size: once; D: .; J: TRBJ2-1; DNA: TGTGCCAGCAGGGAACTAAGACAGCAGTTCTTC; CDR3: CASRELRQQFF
V: TRBV7-9; size: .; D: TRBD1; J: TRBJ1-1; DNA: TGTGCCAGCAGCTTAACAGACAGGGGGCGAACTTTCTTT; CDR3: CASSLTDRGRTFF
V: TRBV7-2; size: .; D: TRBD2; J: TRBJ2-1; DNA: TGTGCCAGCAGCTTATTACTAGCGGGCAATGAGCAGTTCTTC; CDR3: CASSLLLAGNEQFF
V: TRBV2; size: .; D: .; J: TRBJ1-2; DNA: TGTGCCAGCAGTTTTATACTTAGGGAGGATGGCTACACCTTC; CDR3: CASSFILREDGYTF
V: TRBV6-5; size: .; D: .; J: TRBJ1-2; DNA: TGTGCCAGCAGGAACGGGGGAGGGGTCTATGGCTACACCTTC; CDR3: CASRNGGGVYGYTF
V: TRBV29-1; size: .; D: .; J: TRBJ2-5; DNA: TGCAGCGTTGAATCGGCGGTCGGTATAGAGACCCAGTACTTC; CDR3: CSVESAVGIETQYF
V: TRBV19; size: .; D: TRBD2; J: TRBJ2-7; DNA: TGTGCCAGTAGCCTTTACCTGGGGGTAGCGGGCGCCTACGAGCAGTACTTC; CDR3: CASSLYLGVAGAYEQYF
V: TRBV30; size: .; D: TRBD2; J: TRBJ2-5; DNA: TGTGCCTGGAGTGAACTAGCGGCCCTGGGGACCCAGTACTTC; CDR3: CAWSELAALGTQYF
V: TRBV25-1; size: .; D: .; J: TRBJ2-1; DNA: TGTGCCAGCAGTGAATCCCCGCTGTCTTTTTTGCAGTTCTTC; CDR3: CASSESPLSFLQFF
V: TRBV11-2; size: .; D: .; J: TRBJ2-7; DNA: TGTGCCAGCAGCTTAGTCGCTGGAAAGAACGAGCAGTACTTC; CDR3: CASSLVAGKNEQYF
V: TRBV7-2; size: .; D: .; J: TRBJ2-1; DNA: TGTGCCAGCAGCTTAGAAAACCATGCCTACAATGAGCAGTTCTTC; CDR3: CASSLENHAYNEQFF
V: TRBV19; size: .; D: .; J: TRBJ2-1; DNA: TGTGCCAGTATCGGACGGGTAAACAATGAGCAGTTCTTC; CDR3: CASIGRVNNEQFF
V: TRBV19; size: .; D: TRBD2; J: TRBJ2-3; DNA: TGTGCCAGTAGTATAAGAGGTGGGGGACTAGCGGGCCAAGGTACGCAGTATTTT; CDR3: CASSIRGGGLAGQGTQYF
V: TRBV6-6; size: .; D: .; J: TRBJ2-3; DNA: TGTGCCAGCAGCGATGGACACTCCCAAGCGCAGTATTTT; CDR3: CASSDGHSQAQYF
V: TRBV7-9; size: .; D: .; J: TRBJ2-1; DNA: TGTGCCAGCAAGAACCAACTAGGGTCCTCCTACAATGAGCAGTTCTTC; CDR3: CASKNQLGSSYNEQFF
V: TRBV6-1; size: .; D: .; J: TRBJ1-5; DNA: TGTGCCAGCAGTGAGGTTTGGGGGCATCAGCCCCAGCATTTT; CDR3: CASSEVWGHQPQHF
V: TRBV7-2; size: .; D: .; J: TRBJ2-7; DNA: TGTGCCAGCAGCCCAGACCTCGGCGAGCAGTACTTC; CDR3: CASSPDLGEQYF
V: TRBV2; size: .; D: TRBD1; J: TRBJ2-5; DNA: TGTGCCAGGGGACAGGGACGAGAGACCCAGTACTTC; CDR3: CARGQGRETQYF